The 26 T cell receptor beta chains given below trace back to one sample, sequenced in a study of graft-versus-host responses after intestinal transplantation. Clones were read by immunoSEQ multiplex PCR, and TCRdb kept only the in-frame ones, dropping some. The data hold about 88,000 clones, with around 90% observed a single time. Their antigens remain unidentified. Source: unstimulated CD4+ T cells sorted from spleen or lymph node cells, taken before transplant. These receptors were obtained from a human donor who was the organ donor for an intestinal transplant.

The V call is TRBV20-1, the J call TRBJ2-1; D remains ambiguous. Germline-derived CDR1 and CDR2 are DFQATT and SNEGSKA (reference sequence). There are 11 residues in the CDR3. V lost 4 bases, J lost 8 bases, and 9 bases lay in between. The CDR3 here is CSATSEHEQFF. Here the CDR3 DNA reads TGCAGTGCTACTAGTGAACATGAGCAGTTCTTC.

The J gene is TRBJ2-3, the V gene TRBV5-1; TRBD1 matches at 8 bases. J lost 2 bases, V lost 0 bases, and 5 bases had no gene match. This CDR3 spans 16 amino acids. The V gene's germline CDR1 is SGHRS and CDR2 YFSETQ. CDR3 sequence reads: CASSLGQGAYTDTQYF. The CDR3 DNA reads as TGCGCCAGCAGCTTGGGTCAGGGGGCCTACACAGATACGCAGTATTTT.

This rearrangement joins TRBV28 to TRBJ2-2, with TRBD2 matching over 14 bases. The CDR3 loop spans 18 amino acids. J gave up 7 bases and V 6 bases, and 13 bases lay outside the gene matches. The germline gives CDR1 MDHEN, CDR2 SYDVKM. The CDR3: CASSLPNRLAGGNGELFF. DNA for the CDR3: TGTGCCAGCAGCCTTCCAAATAGACTAGCGGGAGGGAACGGGGAGCTGTTTTTT.

The chain is built from TRBV19 and TRBJ1-2; 9 bases fit TRBD1. Germline V gene lookup returns CDR1 LNHDA and CDR2 SQIVND (reference sequence). The V segment lost 6 bases and the J segment 4 bases; nucleotides outside the gene matches: 3. The CDR3 runs 13 residues. The CDR3 protein is CASRPGQGYGYTF. The CDR3 DNA reads TGTGCCAGTAGGCCGGGACAGGGCTATGGCTACACCTTC.

V usage is TRBV28 and J usage is TRBJ2-7; D possibly corresponds to TRBD2 (6 bases). The CDR3 loop spans 18 amino acids. CDR1 and CDR2 (germline): MDHEN, SYDVKM. V was cut by 5 bases and J by 1 base, with 24 bases left in between. Written as DNA, the CDR3 is TGTGCCAGCAGTCTCCTAAATGTTAAAGCGGGTTATTCCTACGAGCAGTACTTC. Translating gives CASSLLNVKAGYSYEQYF.

The chain combines TRBV28 with TRBJ1-2; 7 bases are a match to TRBD1. Germline V lookup: CDR1 MDHEN, CDR2 SYDVKM. CDR3 length: 13 amino acids. Trimming cost V 3 bases and J 4 bases; bases outside gene matches: 2. The CDR3 region is CASSFYRGYGYTF. CDR3 DNA: TGTGCCAGCAGTTTTTACAGGGGCTATGGCTACACCTTC.

The chain couples TRBV29-1 to TRBJ2-3; D possibly corresponds to TRBD1 (5 bases). Germline assignment: CDR1 SQVTM and CDR2 ANQGSEA. Trimming took 6 bases from V and 2 from J, leaving 18 bases between them. The CDR3 covers 15 residues. CDR3 sequence reads: CSVRKDSIPTDTQYF. CDR3 coding DNA: TGCAGCGTCCGGAAAGACAGCATACCCACAGATACGCAGTATTTT.

The chain carries TRBV5-1 and TRBJ1-4; D unresolved. CDR1 is SGHRS, CDR2 YFSETQ, per germline. The CDR3 is made up of 15 amino acids. Deletions cut 1 base from V and 7 bases from J, with 14 bases between. Written as DNA, the CDR3 is TGCGCCAGCAGCTTGACGGGGAGTGGTTTTGAAAAACTGTTTTTT. Amino acids: CASSLTGSGFEKLFF.

This clone was recorded only once. V usage is TRBV4-2 and J usage is TRBJ2-3, with 10 bases aligning to TRBD2. The CDR3 loop spans 16 amino acids. Germline V lookup: CDR1 LGHNA, CDR2 YNFKEQ. V lost 4 bases and J lost 0; bases outside the gene matches: 4. The CDR3 bases are TGTGCCAGCAGCCCAGAGCGGGGGGGTAGCACAGATACGCAGTATTTT. Protein product: CASSPERGGSTDTQYF.

The rearrangement uses TRBV14 and TRBJ1-4, with D hard to call. V was cut by 4 bases and J by 7 bases, with 16 bases left in between. The length of the CDR3 is 15 residues. Germline V gene sequence: CDR1 SGHDN, CDR2 FVKESK. The CDR3 bases are TGTGCCAGCAGCCTAAGGCTACCTGCGGGTGAAAAACTGTTTTTT. Protein product: CASSLRLPAGEKLFF.

The rearrangement links TRBV19 to TRBJ1-5; no clear D. Trimming removed 5 bases from V and 4 bases from J, with 18 bases in between. CDR3 length equals 16 residues. Germline loops: CDR1 LNHDA, CDR2 SQIVND (reference sequence). DNA for the CDR3: TGTGCCAGTAGTCCGAGAAGACCCGGGTCAAATCAGCCCCAGCATTTT. Protein sequence: CASSPRRPGSNQPQHF.

Details on this clone: The identical CDR3 is also encoded by other nucleotide sequences in the sample. CDR3 in DNA: TGTGCCAGCAGTCCCTCCGGGACAGGGCCATACAATGAGCAGTTCTTC. As protein: CASSPSGTGPYNEQFF. The chain employs TRBV5-4 and TRBJ2-1; the match to TRBD1 covers 9 bases. Unmatched junction bases numbered 10, after V lost 5 bases and J lost 4 bases. CDR3 size: 16 residues. Per the germline V gene, CDR1 is SGHNT and CDR2 is YYREEE (reference sequence). The full variable domain, completed using reference TRBV5-4 and TRBJ2-1, is ETGVTQSPTHLIKTRGQQVTLRCSSQSGHNTVSWYQQALGQGPQFIFQYYREEENGRGNFPPRFSGLQFPNYSSELNVNALELDDSALYLCASSPSGTGPYNEQFFGPGTRLTVL.

The J gene is TRBJ2-3, the V gene TRBV15; tentative D call: TRBD1 (6 bases). Germline loops: CDR1 LNHNV, CDR2 YYDKDF (reference sequence). Trimming shortened V by 1 base and J by 2 bases, and 13 bases separated the two germline ends. There are 16 residues in the CDR3. CDR3 protein: CATSRGVTGITDTQYF. The CDR3 DNA is TGTGCCACCAGCAGAGGCGTGACAGGAATCACAGATACGCAGTATTTT.

The V call is TRBV4-1, the J call TRBJ2-5; 8 bases align to TRBD2. V lost 0 bases, J lost 2 bases, and 8 bases stayed unmatched. The germline V gene has CDR1 MGHRA and CDR2 YSYEKL. The CDR3 extends over 17 amino acids. CDR3 loop: CASSQDWAGGLQETQYF. In DNA, the CDR3 is TGCGCCAGCAGCCAAGACTGGGCGGGGGGCCTACAAGAGACCCAGTACTTC.

The chain couples TRBV2 to TRBJ1-1, with 8 bases fitting TRBD1. This CDR3 has 13 amino acids. V lost 7 bases, J lost 5 bases, and 6 bases stayed unmatched. CDR1 and CDR2 from the germline V gene are SNHLY and FYNNEI. The CDR3 DNA follows: TGTGCCAGCACCGGACAGGGTCGTACTGAAGCTTTCTTT. Amino acid sequence: CASTGQGRTEAFF.

The V and J genes are TRBV28 and TRBJ2-7; TRBD2 aligns across 12 bases. The CDR3 extends over 14 amino acids. Trimming cost V 9 bases and J 7 bases; bases outside gene matches: 10. Germline assignment: CDR1 MDHEN and CDR2 SYDVKM. CDR3 protein: CASRRTSGTNEQYF. The CDR3 DNA follows: TGTGCCAGTAGAAGGACTAGCGGGACTAATGAGCAGTACTTC.

The chain is built from TRBV6-6 and TRBJ1-5, with 7 bases lining up with TRBD1. The CDR3 has 13 amino acids. J lost 4 bases, V lost 7 bases, and 4 bases had no gene match. Germline V gene data show CDR1 as MNHNY and CDR2 as SVGAGI (reference sequence). CDR3 in DNA: TGTGCCAGCACCTCAGGGGGTAATCAGCCCCAGCATTTT. Its protein product is CASTSGGNQPQHF.

The chain employs TRBV10-3 and TRBJ2-1; perhaps TRBD2 as D (6 bases). V lost 4 bases to trimming and J lost 2 bases, with 15 bases between them. CDR1 ENHRY and CDR2 SYGVKD come from the germline V gene. This CDR3 is built from 16 residues. Written as DNA, the CDR3 is TGTGCCATCAGTGCCTCAGGTAGCGGAACCTACAATGAGCAGTTCTTC. It specifies CAISASGSGTYNEQFF.

In its sample, this clone was seen once. V usage is TRBV7-2 and J usage is TRBJ2-1; 10 bases map to TRBD2. The J segment lost 7 bases and the V segment lost 4 bases, leaving 13 bases of the junction unmatched. Germline V lookup: CDR1 SGHTA, CDR2 FQGNSA. CDR3 length: 17 residues. CDR3 nucleotides: TGTGCCAGCAGCTCCTCCTTGCGGCCTAGCGGGGGAAATGAGCAGTTCTTC. Translating gives CASSSSLRPSGGNEQFF.

V usage is TRBV30 and J usage is TRBJ2-1; D not resolved. This CDR3 is built from 13 residues. CDR1 is GTSNPN, CDR2 SVGIG, per germline (reference sequence). V lost 0 bases to trimming and J lost 9 bases, with 12 bases between them. CDR3 sequence: CAWSVASQIEQFF. DNA for the CDR3: TGTGCCTGGAGTGTGGCTAGTCAGATTGAGCAGTTCTTC.

The CDR3 is CASSLPHGNTIYF. DNA of the CDR3: TGTGCCAGCAGCCTCCCACATGGAAACACCATATATTTT. The chain links TRBV5-5 to TRBJ1-3; D ambiguous. The CDR3 sequence is 13 residues long. V lost 4 bases and J lost 3, with 8 bases in between. In germline, CDR1 is SGHKS, CDR2 YYEKEE (reference sequence).

The V call is TRBV7-8, the J call TRBJ1-4; 7 bases map to TRBD1. The ends lost 0 bases at V and 7 bases at J; junction bases unmatched: 2. This CDR3 is 14 amino acids long. Germline loops: CDR1 SGHVS, CDR2 FQNEAQ. CDR3 residues: CASSLAGTVEKLFF. CDR3 nucleotide sequence: TGTGCCAGCAGCTTAGCCGGGACAGTTGAAAAACTGTTTTTT.

V is TRBV28 and J is TRBJ1-2; D not certain. Trimming shortened V by 3 bases and J by 4 bases, and 9 bases separated the two germline ends. CDR3 size: 13 residues. Germline CDR1 is MDHEN and CDR2 is SYDVKM. The CDR3 sequence: CASSFRQFYGYTF. The CDR3 DNA follows: TGTGCCAGCAGTTTTCGTCAGTTCTATGGCTACACCTTC.

The V gene is TRBV6-1, the J gene TRBJ2-6, with D possibly being TRBD2 (6 bases). The V gene lost 1 base and the J gene lost 0 bases, with 13 bases spanning the gap. The CDR3 spans 18 residues. CDR1 MNHNS and CDR2 SASEGT come from the germline V gene. The CDR3 DNA sequence: TGTGCCAGCAGTGAAGAAAAGGGACTTCGCTCTGGGGCCAACGTCCTGACTTTC. Translation gives CASSEEKGLRSGANVLTF.

This chain joins TRBV4-2 and TRBJ2-1, with 12 bases that match TRBD2. The CDR3 covers 19 residues. Losses at the gene ends were 0 bases for V and 0 bases for J; bases not matched to a gene: 6. The V gene's germline CDR1 is LGHNA and CDR2 YNFKEQ. The CDR3 loop is CASSQDGLAGSFSYNEQFF. The CDR3 nucleotides read TGTGCCAGCAGCCAAGACGGACTAGCGGGAAGTTTCTCCTACAATGAGCAGTTCTTC.

The chain carries TRBV7-2 and TRBJ1-2, with 9 bases aligning to TRBD1. This CDR3 is 14 amino acids long. Germline V gene lookup returns CDR1 SGHTA and CDR2 FQGNSA. Losses at the gene ends were 5 bases for V and 7 bases for J; bases not matched to a gene: 8. The CDR3 protein is CASSQGQGRGGYTF. CDR3 DNA sequence: TGTGCCAGCAGCCAAGGACAGGGGAGAGGTGGCTACACCTTC.